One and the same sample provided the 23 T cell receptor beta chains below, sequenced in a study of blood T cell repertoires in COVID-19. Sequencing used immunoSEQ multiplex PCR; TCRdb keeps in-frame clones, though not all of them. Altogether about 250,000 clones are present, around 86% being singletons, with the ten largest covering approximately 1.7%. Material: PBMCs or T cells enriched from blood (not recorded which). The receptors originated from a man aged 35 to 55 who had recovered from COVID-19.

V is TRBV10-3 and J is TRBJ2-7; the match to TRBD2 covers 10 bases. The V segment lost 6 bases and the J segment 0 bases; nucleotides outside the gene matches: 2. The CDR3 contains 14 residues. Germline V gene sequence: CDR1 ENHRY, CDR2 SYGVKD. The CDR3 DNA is TGTGCCATCAGCAGGACTAGCGGCTCCTACGAGCAGTACTTC. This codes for CAISRTSGSYEQYF.

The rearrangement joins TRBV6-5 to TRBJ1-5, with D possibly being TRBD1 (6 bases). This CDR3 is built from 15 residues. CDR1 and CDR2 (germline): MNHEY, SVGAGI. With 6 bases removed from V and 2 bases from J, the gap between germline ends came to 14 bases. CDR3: CASRLDWTGNQPQHF. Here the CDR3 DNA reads TGTGCCAGCAGGCTAGATTGGACAGGCAATCAGCCCCAGCATTTT.

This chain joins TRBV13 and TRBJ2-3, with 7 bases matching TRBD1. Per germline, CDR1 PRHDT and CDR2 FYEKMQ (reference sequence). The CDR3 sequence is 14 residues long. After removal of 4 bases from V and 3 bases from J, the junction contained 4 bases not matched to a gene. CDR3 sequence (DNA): TGTGCCAGCAGCTACAAACAGGGGACAGATACGCAGTATTTT. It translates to CASSYKQGTDTQYF.

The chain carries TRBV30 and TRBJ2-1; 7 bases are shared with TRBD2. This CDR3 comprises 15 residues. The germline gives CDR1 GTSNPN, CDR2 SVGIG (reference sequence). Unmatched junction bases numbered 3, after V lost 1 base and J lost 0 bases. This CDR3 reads CAWSAGGSSYNEQFF. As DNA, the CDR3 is TGTGCCTGGAGTGCCGGGGGGAGCTCCTACAATGAGCAGTTCTTC. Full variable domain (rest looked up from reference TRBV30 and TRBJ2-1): SQTIHQWPATLVQPVGSPLSLECTVEGTSNPNLYWYRQAAGRGLQLLFYSVGIGQISSEVPQNLSASRPQDRQFILSSKKLLLSDSGFYLCAWSAGGSSYNEQFFGPGTRLTVL.

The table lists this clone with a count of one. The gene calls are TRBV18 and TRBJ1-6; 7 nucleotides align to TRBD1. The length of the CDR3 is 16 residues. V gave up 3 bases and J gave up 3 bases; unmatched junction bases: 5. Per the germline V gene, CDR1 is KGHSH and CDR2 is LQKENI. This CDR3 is CASSPGQQHYNSPLHF. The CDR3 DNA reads TGTGCCAGCTCACCGGGACAGCAGCACTATAATTCACCCCTCCACTTT.

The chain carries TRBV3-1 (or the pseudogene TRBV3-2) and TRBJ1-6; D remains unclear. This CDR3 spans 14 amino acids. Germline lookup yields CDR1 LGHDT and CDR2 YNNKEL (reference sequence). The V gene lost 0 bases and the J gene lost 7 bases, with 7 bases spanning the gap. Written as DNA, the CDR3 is TGTGCCAGCAGCCAAGAGCCGCTAAATTCACCCCTCCACTTT. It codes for CASSQEPLNSPLHF.

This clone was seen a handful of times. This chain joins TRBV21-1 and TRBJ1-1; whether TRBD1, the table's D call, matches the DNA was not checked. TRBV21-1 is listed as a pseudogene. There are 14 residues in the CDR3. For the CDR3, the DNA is TGTGCCAGCAGCAAATACAGGTCGAACACTGAAGCTTTCTTT. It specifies CASSKYRSNTEAFF.

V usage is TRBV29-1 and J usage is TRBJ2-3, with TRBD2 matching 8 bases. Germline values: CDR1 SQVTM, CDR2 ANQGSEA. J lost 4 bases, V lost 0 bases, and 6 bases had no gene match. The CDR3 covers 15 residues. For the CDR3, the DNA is TGCAGCGTTGAAGAGAGCGGGAGTGGCGCAGATACGCAGTATTTT. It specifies CSVEESGSGADTQYF.

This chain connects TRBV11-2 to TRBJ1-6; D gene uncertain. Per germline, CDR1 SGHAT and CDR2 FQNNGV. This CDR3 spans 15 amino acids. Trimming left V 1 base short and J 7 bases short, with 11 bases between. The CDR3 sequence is CASSLGSAGNSPLHF. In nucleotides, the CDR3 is TGTGCCAGCAGCTTAGGCAGCGCTGGCAATTCACCCCTCCACTTT.

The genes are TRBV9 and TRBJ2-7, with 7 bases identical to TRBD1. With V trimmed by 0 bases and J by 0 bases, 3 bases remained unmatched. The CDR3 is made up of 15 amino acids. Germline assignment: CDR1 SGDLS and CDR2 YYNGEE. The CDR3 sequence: CASSVEGQPSYEQYF. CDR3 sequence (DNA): TGTGCCAGCAGCGTAGAGGGACAGCCCTCCTACGAGCAGTACTTC.

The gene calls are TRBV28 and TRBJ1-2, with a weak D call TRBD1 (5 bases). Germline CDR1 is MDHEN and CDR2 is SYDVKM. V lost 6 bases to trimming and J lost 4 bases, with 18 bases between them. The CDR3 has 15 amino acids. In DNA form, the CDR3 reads TGTGCCAGCAGCACCTCCGTTGCGCAGGGCTATGGCTACACCTTC. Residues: CASSTSVAQGYGYTF.

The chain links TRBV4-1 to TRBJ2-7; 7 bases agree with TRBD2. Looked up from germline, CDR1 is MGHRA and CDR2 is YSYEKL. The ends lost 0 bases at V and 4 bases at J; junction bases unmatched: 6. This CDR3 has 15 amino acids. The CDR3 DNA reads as TGCGCCAGCAGCCAAGAGAAGCGGGATCGGTACGAGCAGTACTTC. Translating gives CASSQEKRDRYEQYF.

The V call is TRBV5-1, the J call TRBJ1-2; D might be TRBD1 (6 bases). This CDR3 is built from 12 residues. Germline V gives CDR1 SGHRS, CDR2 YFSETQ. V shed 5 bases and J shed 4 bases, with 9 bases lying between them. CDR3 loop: CASRQGSYGYTF. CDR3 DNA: TGCGCCAGCAGGCAGGGGTCCTATGGCTACACCTTC.

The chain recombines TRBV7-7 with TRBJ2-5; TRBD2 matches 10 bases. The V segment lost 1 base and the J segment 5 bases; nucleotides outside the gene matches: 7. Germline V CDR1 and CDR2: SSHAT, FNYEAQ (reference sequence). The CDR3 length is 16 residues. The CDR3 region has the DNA TGTGCCAGCAGCTTAGTTCAGCGGGAGGGCCCGGAGACCCAGTACTTC. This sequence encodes CASSLVQREGPETQYF.

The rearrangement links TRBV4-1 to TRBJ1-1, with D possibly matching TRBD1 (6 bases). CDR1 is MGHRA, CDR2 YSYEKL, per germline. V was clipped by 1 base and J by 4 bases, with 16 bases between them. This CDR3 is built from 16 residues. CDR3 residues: CASSQGVGARGTEAFF. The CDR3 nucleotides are TGCGCCAGCAGCCAAGGAGTGGGGGCCCGGGGCACTGAAGCTTTCTTT.

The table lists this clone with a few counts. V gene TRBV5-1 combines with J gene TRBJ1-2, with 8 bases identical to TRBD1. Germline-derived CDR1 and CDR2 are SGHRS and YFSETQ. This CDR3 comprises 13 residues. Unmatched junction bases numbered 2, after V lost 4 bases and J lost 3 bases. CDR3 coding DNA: TGCGCCAGCAGCGTGACAGGGGACTATGGCTACACCTTC. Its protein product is CASSVTGDYGYTF.

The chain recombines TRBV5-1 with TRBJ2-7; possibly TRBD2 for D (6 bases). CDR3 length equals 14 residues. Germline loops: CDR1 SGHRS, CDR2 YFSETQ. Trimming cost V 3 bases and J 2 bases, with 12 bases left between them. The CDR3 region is CASSSGTAPYEQYF. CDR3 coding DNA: TGCGCCAGCAGCTCAGGGACTGCCCCCTACGAGCAGTACTTC.

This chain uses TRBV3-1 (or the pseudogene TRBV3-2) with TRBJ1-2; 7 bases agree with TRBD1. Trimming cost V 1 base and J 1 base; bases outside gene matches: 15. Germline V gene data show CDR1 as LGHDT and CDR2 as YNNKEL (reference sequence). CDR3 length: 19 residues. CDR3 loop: CASSQGVRTGEGFNYGYTF. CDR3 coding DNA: TGTGCCAGCAGCCAAGGGGTCAGAACAGGGGAAGGTTTTAACTATGGCTACACCTTC.

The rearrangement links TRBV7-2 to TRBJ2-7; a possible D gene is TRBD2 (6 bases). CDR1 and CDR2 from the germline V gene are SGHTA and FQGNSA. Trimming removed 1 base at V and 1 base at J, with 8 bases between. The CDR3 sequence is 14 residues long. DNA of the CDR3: TGTGCCAGCAGCTTAGGGCGGGATTCCTACGAGCAGTACTTC. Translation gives CASSLGRDSYEQYF.

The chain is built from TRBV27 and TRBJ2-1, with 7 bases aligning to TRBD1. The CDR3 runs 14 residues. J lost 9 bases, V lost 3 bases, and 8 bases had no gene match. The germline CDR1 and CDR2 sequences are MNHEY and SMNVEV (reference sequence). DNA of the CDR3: TGTGCCAGCAGTTTCTTACAGGGGCCTCTTGAGCAGTTCTTC. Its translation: CASSFLQGPLEQFF.

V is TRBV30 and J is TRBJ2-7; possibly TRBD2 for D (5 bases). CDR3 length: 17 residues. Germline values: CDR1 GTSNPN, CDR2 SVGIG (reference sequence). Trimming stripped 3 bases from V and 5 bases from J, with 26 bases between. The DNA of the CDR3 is TGTGCCTGGAGCGGGGAACGGGGAGTCCTCAACCCCCACGAGCAGTACTTC. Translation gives CAWSGERGVLNPHEQYF.

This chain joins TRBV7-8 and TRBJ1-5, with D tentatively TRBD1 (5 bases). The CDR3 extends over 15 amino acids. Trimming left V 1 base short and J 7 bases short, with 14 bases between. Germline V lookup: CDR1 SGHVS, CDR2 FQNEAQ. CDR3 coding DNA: TGTGCCAGCAGCTTAGATGGAGACAGCACGCAGCCCCAGCATTTT. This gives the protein CASSLDGDSTQPQHF.

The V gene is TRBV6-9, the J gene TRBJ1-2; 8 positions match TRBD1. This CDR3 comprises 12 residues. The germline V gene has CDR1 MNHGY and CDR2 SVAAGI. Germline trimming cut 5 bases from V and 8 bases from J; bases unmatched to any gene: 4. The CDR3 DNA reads TGTGCCAGCAGTGGACAGGGATACGGCTACACCTTC. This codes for CASSGQGYGYTF.